Presented here are 2 T cell receptor beta chains from one specimen sequenced in a study of identical twins. MiXCR, run by TCRdb on the 5' RACE reads, gives a single entry per CDR3 protein. The table lists roughly 480,000 distinct CDR3 sequences, about 24% of them singletons. These data are also associated with another study on T cells expressing NK-cell markers.

Source material: CD4+ T cells sorted from blood. The receptors were gathered from a woman under 30 in good health.

The chain joins TRBV20-1 to TRBJ2-3; the match to TRBD2 covers 11 bases. The V gene's germline CDR1 is DFQATT and CDR2 SNEGSKA (reference sequence). V gave up 3 bases and J gave up 4 bases; unmatched junction bases: 6. The CDR3 is made up of 15 amino acids. CDR3 loop: CSARDSGRGPDTQYF. For the CDR3, the DNA is TGCAGTGCTAGGGATAGCGGGAGGGGGCCAGATACGCAGTATTTT.

This clonotype was counted a few times. V usage is TRBV5-8 and J usage is TRBJ2-1; D is undetermined. V was clipped by 0 bases and J by 9 bases, with 7 bases between them. CDR3 length: 12 amino acids. Germline CDR1 is SGHTS and CDR2 is YDEGEE. CDR3 sequence (DNA): TGTGCCAGCAGCTTGGACTTTAGTGAGCAGTTCTTC. Translating it yields CASSLDFSEQFF.